The sequence of this TCR beta chain was determined in a study of T cell responses to AZD1222 COVID-19 vaccine. Turning to this clone: Its target is not known.

CDR3 length equals 13 residues. CDR1 LGHDT and CDR2 YNNKEL come from the germline V gene (reference sequence). Trimming left V 0 bases short and J 10 bases short, with 10 bases between. Sequencing was performed with immunoSEQ multiplex PCR; in TCRdb, only in-frame clones are kept and a portion is missing. This sample has roughly 140,000 clones, with more than 80% found just once. Whole-study results and caveats: AZD1222 recipients seropositive at baseline numbered only five to seven.

The specimen comprised peripheral blood, sampled 28 days after the second AZD1222 dose. This chain connects TRBV3-1 (or the pseudogene TRBV3-2) to TRBJ2-1, with D perhaps matching TRBD2 (5 bases). The TCR was taken from an adult who received the AZD1222 COVID-19 vaccine. CDR3 loop: CASSQDAKREQFF. CDR3 nucleotide sequence: TGTGCCAGCAGCCAAGACGCCAAGCGGGAGCAGTTCTTC.